One sample yielded the 18 T cell receptor beta chains listed below, sequenced in a study of cytomegalovirus exposure and HLA in healthy donors. The primer mix had 60 Vbeta and 13 Jbeta primers. TCRdb's table, derived via immunoSEQ multiplex PCR, lists solely in-frame clones and lacks some. Here the sample spans about 160,000 clones, approximately 85% being singletons. Material: PBMCs. The receptors come from a man younger than 35 in good health and CMV-seropositive.

The CDR3 spells CASSPQGGLNEQFF. CDR3 DNA sequence: TGTGCCAGCAGCCCCCAAGGGGGCCTAAATGAGCAGTTCTTC. The gene calls are TRBV7-3 and TRBJ2-1; 7 nucleotides line up with TRBD1. Germline assignment: CDR1 SGHTA and CDR2 FQGTGA. The V and J ends lost 5 bases and 7 bases, in that order; junction bases with no gene match: 8. The CDR3 loop spans 14 amino acids.

This chain connects TRBV5-4 to TRBJ2-5; TRBD2 aligns across 9 bases. This CDR3 spans 14 amino acids. J was trimmed by 7 bases and V by 4 bases; bases with no gene match: 8. The germline CDR1 and CDR2 sequences are SGHNT and YYREEE (reference sequence). Here the CDR3 DNA reads TGTGCCAGCAGCGCAGATAGCGGGGGTGGGACCCAGTACTTC. Translation gives CASSADSGGGTQYF.

The chain has TRBV7-9 and TRBJ1-5; a possible D gene is TRBD1 (5 bases). Germline V lookup: CDR1 SEHNR, CDR2 FQNEAQ (reference sequence). Trimming removed 4 bases at V and 7 bases at J, with 14 bases between. The CDR3 spans 14 residues. The CDR3, as DNA: TGTGCCAGCAGCTCTGCAGGGAAGGAACAGCCCCAGCATTTT. Its protein is CASSSAGKEQPQHF.

The chain combines TRBV19 with TRBJ2-3; D call uncertain. Germline assignment: CDR1 LNHDA and CDR2 SQIVND (reference sequence). Trimming shortened V by 5 bases and J by 1 base, and 7 bases separated the two germline ends. This CDR3 spans 13 amino acids. The CDR3 loop is CASSVLGTDTQYF. In nucleotides, the CDR3 is TGTGCCAGTAGTGTACTCGGCACAGATACGCAGTATTTT.

The gene calls are TRBV4-1 and TRBJ2-5, with 15 positions matching TRBD2. The CDR3 runs 20 residues. The V and J ends lost 2 bases and 3 bases, in that order; junction bases with no gene match: 13. The germline V gene has CDR1 MGHRA and CDR2 YSYEKL. The CDR3 reads CASSQFGLAGGDGEEETQYF. The CDR3 DNA reads TGCGCCAGCAGCCAATTTGGACTAGCGGGGGGGGACGGAGAAGAAGAGACCCAGTACTTC.

About this clone: The sample contains more than one DNA sequence encoding this CDR3. The chain uses TRBV5-4 and TRBJ2-5, with 11 bases that match TRBD1. The J segment lost 2 bases and the V segment lost 4 bases, leaving 4 bases of the junction unmatched. Germline CDR1 is SGHNT and CDR2 is YYREEE (reference sequence). This CDR3 is 15 amino acids long. This chain's CDR3 is CASSLGTGGQETQYF. The CDR3 coding sequence is TGTGCCAGCAGCCTAGGGACAGGGGGGCAAGAGACCCAGTACTTC. The whole variable domain, remainder taken from reference TRBV5-4 and TRBJ2-5, is ETGVTQSPTHLIKTRGQQVTLRCSSQSGHNTVSWYQQALGQGPQFIFQYYREEENGRGNFPPRFSGLQFPNYSSELNVNALELDDSALYLCASSLGTGGQETQYFGPGTRLLVL.

Turning to this clone: One end of the junction fails to match germline, which may point to a read error. V and J are TRBV7-7 and TRBJ2-5, with D possibly matching TRBD2 (5 bases). In germline, CDR1 is SSHAT, CDR2 FNYEAQ (reference sequence). This CDR3 contains 14 residues. CDR3 region: CASSDAGGQETQYF. The CDR3 region has the DNA TGTGCTAGCAGCGATGCCGGAGGCCAAGAGACCCAGTACTTC.

The gene calls are TRBV7-2 and TRBJ2-3; 10 bases map to TRBD2. With V trimmed by 7 bases and J by 1 base, 5 bases remained unmatched. This CDR3 region has 15 residues. The germline V gene has CDR1 SGHTA and CDR2 FQGNSA. CDR3 coding DNA: TGTGCCAGCACCGCCGGGACTAGCGGCACAGATACGCAGTATTTT. Amino acid sequence: CASTAGTSGTDTQYF.

The genes are TRBV6-5 and TRBJ1-6, with a weak D call TRBD1 (6 bases). The CDR3 spans 15 residues. The ends were cut back, 6 bases at V and 5 bases at J, with 14 bases in the middle. Germline CDR1 is MNHEY and CDR2 is SVGAGI. The CDR3 loop reads CASRTGTNDNSPLHF. CDR3 DNA sequence: TGTGCCAGCAGGACCGGGACAAACGATAATTCACCCCTCCACTTT.

The V gene is TRBV7-2, the J gene TRBJ2-1; TRBD2 matches 14 bases. The germline gives CDR1 SGHTA, CDR2 FQGNSA. The J segment lost 15 bases and the V segment lost 3 bases, leaving 7 bases of the junction unmatched. The CDR3 loop spans 14 amino acids. The CDR3, as DNA: TGTGCCAGCAGCTTGACTAGCGGGGGGGCTAGAGCGTTCTTC. Translating it yields CASSLTSGGARAFF. Full variable domain (rest looked up from reference TRBV7-2 and TRBJ2-1): GAGVSQSPSNKVTEKGKDVELRCDPISGHTALYWYRQSLGQGLEFLIYFQGNSAPDKSGLPSDRFSAERTGGSVSTLTIQRTQQEDSAVYLCASSLTSGGARAFFGPGTRLTVL.

The CDR3 is CASSLARVSGPKNIQYF. The CDR3 DNA follows: TGTGCCAGCAGCTTAGCCCGAGTTTCAGGGCCCAAAAACATTCAGTACTTC. The chain links TRBV7-8 to TRBJ2-4; tentative D call: TRBD1 (5 bases). Deletions cut 0 bases from V and 2 bases from J, with 14 bases between. This CDR3 spans 17 amino acids. CDR1 SGHVS and CDR2 FQNEAQ come from the germline V gene.

The chain couples TRBV5-1 to TRBJ1-1; 8 nucleotides agree with TRBD1. The ends lost 4 bases at V and 1 base at J; junction bases unmatched: 3. Per the germline V gene, CDR1 is SGHRS and CDR2 is YFSETQ. The CDR3 is made up of 14 amino acids. CDR3 region: CASSQTGGNTEAFF. CDR3 coding DNA: TGCGCCAGCAGCCAAACAGGGGGGAACACTGAAGCTTTCTTT. Full variable domain (outside the CDR3, taken from reference TRBV5-1 and TRBJ1-1): KAGVTQTPRYLIKTRGQQVTLSCSPISGHRSVSWYQQTPGQGLQFLFEYFSETQRNKGNFPGRFSGRQFSNSRSEMNVSTLELGDSALYLCASSQTGGNTEAFFGQGTRLTVV.

The chain combines TRBV5-4 with TRBJ1-6, with unresolved D. Trimming cost V 0 bases and J 7 bases, with 8 bases left between them. In germline, CDR1 is SGHNT, CDR2 YYREEE (reference sequence). This CDR3 is 14 amino acids long. DNA of the CDR3: TGTGCCAGCAGCTTGGATCTGCGGAATTCACCCCTCCACTTT. This codes for CASSLDLRNSPLHF.

The chain is built from TRBV6-5 and TRBJ1-2; D ambiguous. Trimming left V 6 bases short and J 8 bases short, with 16 bases between. The CDR3 totals 13 residues. Germline loops: CDR1 MNHEY, CDR2 SVGAGI. The CDR3 DNA follows: TGTGCCAGCAGATATGGGGAGAGAAGGGGCTACACCTTC. Its translation: CASRYGERRGYTF.

V gene TRBV7-9 combines with J gene TRBJ1-1, with D tentatively TRBD1 (5 bases). The V end lost 6 bases, the J end lost 11 bases, and 16 bases lay between the germline ends. Germline V CDR1 and CDR2: SEHNR, FQNEAQ (reference sequence). The CDR3 runs 12 residues. CDR3 in DNA: TGTGCCAGCAGTCCAGTCGGGGGTGGTGCTTTCTTT. Its translation is CASSPVGGGAFF.

This clone was recorded once. The chain joins TRBV6-1 to TRBJ1-2, with a tentative D call TRBD1 (6 bases). V dropped 7 bases and J dropped 0 bases, with 12 bases sitting between them. CDR3 length: 14 amino acids. Germline CDR1 reads MNHNS; CDR2 reads SASEGT. This CDR3 reads CASTEDRTNYGYTF. Written as DNA, the CDR3 is TGTGCCAGCACTGAGGACAGAACTAACTATGGCTACACCTTC.

This chain joins TRBV7-9 and TRBJ1-2, with D hard to call. V lost 1 base and J lost 8, with 20 bases in between. This CDR3 has 16 residues. Germline V gives CDR1 SEHNR, CDR2 FQNEAQ (reference sequence). CDR3 protein: CASSLVDLVTQRGYTF. The CDR3 DNA is TGTGCCAGCAGCTTAGTGGATCTGGTGACTCAGCGGGGCTACACCTTC.

The count of this clone is one. The chain uses TRBV6-1 and TRBJ2-5; 9 bases fit TRBD1. The CDR3 is 15 amino acids. The germline V gene has CDR1 MNHNS and CDR2 SASEGT. V shed 4 bases and J 2 bases; nucleotides not matched to a gene: 5. The CDR3 is CASSVSTGGQETQYF. The CDR3 coding sequence is TGTGCCAGCAGTGTGTCGACAGGGGGACAAGAGACCCAGTACTTC.